Shown below are 16 T cell receptor beta chains from a single sample sequenced in a study of OX40 agonist ivuxolimab in advanced cancers. Assay used: immunoSEQ multiplex PCR; TCRdb lists only in-frame clones, some missing. Among about 22,000 clones listed, roughly 83% were seen once. Sequenced here: CD4+ or CD8+ T cells sorted from blood, sampled in a trial of the OX40 agonist ivuxolimab. The receptors shown here come from an adult with an advanced solid tumor such as melanoma, head and neck, liver or kidney cancer.

The V call is TRBV6-6, the J call TRBJ2-7; TRBD2 matches at 13 bases. After removal of 5 bases from V and 2 bases from J, the junction contained 6 bases not matched to a gene. CDR3 length equals 16 residues. Germline V gives CDR1 MNHNY, CDR2 SVGAGI (reference sequence). For the CDR3, the DNA is TGTGCCAGCAGTCCAAGACTAGCGGGGGGTCCCTACGAGCAGTACTTC. This encodes CASSPRLAGGPYEQYF.

The gene calls are TRBV11-2 and TRBJ2-1, with 11 bases fitting TRBD2. Germline V gene sequence: CDR1 SGHAT, CDR2 FQNNGV. V was clipped by 2 bases and J by 6 bases; unmatched bases: 3. The CDR3 sequence is 15 residues long. DNA of the CDR3: TGTGCCAGCAGCTTATTAGCGGGGGGGCTCAATGAGCAGTTCTTC. It is translated as CASSLLAGGLNEQFF.

This clone was observed a few times. The genes are TRBV9 and TRBJ1-2; D remains ambiguous. This CDR3 region has 14 residues. Germline lookup yields CDR1 SGDLS and CDR2 YYNGEE. V was pared by 3 bases and J by 6 bases, with 15 bases between. The CDR3 sequence: CASSAQEVVHGYTF. The CDR3 nucleotides read TGTGCCAGCAGCGCCCAGGAGGTTGTCCATGGCTACACCTTC.

This clone qualifies as medium-sized. The rearrangement uses TRBV4-1 and TRBJ1-1; D unresolved. Germline V CDR1 and CDR2: MGHRA, YSYEKL. V lost 0 bases, J lost 4 bases, and 9 bases lay in between. CDR3 length equals 14 residues. The CDR3 DNA reads as TGCGCCAGCAGCCAAGAAACCCGCGGCACTGAAGCTTTCTTT. The encoded protein is CASSQETRGTEAFF.

V usage is TRBV7-6 and J usage is TRBJ2-7; a possible D gene is TRBD1 (6 bases). The CDR3 spans 17 residues. V was pared by 0 bases and J by 2 bases, with 17 bases between. Germline V gene data show CDR1 as SGHVS and CDR2 as FNYEAQ. The CDR3 coding sequence is TGTGCCAGCAGCTTAGCGGGGGCAAGCCCCTACCCCTACGAGCAGTACTTC. It is translated as CASSLAGASPYPYEQYF.

This clone was seen a single time. The rearrangement links TRBV5-1 to TRBJ2-7, with 7 nucleotides matching TRBD1. This CDR3 is built from 14 residues. V lost 3 bases and J lost 2; bases outside the gene matches: 5. Germline V gene data show CDR1 as SGHRS and CDR2 as YFSETQ. CDR3 DNA sequence: TGCGCCAGCAGCTCCGTCGGGACAGCCTACGAGCAGTACTTC. Translated: CASSSVGTAYEQYF.

The V and J genes are TRBV6-5 and TRBJ1-2; D possibly corresponds to TRBD1 (6 bases). CDR3 length: 14 residues. Trimming cost V 6 bases and J 2 bases, with 13 bases left between them. CDR1 is MNHEY and CDR2 is SVGAGI in the germline V gene. As DNA, the CDR3 is TGTGCCAGCAGCCAGGGGTGGGCCAACTATGGCTACACCTTC. Translating it yields CASSQGWANYGYTF.

The chain joins TRBV29-1 to TRBJ2-2, with 14 bases fitting TRBD2. Germline values: CDR1 SQVTM, CDR2 ANQGSEA. CDR3 size: 16 residues. Germline trimming cut 7 bases from V and 4 bases from J; bases unmatched to any gene: 8. CDR3 loop: CSAAGLAGAATGELFF. CDR3 bases: TGCAGCGCCGCGGGACTAGCGGGAGCGGCCACCGGGGAGCTGTTTTTT.

J is TRBJ1-2 and V is TRBV27, with D hard to call. CDR1 is MNHEY and CDR2 is SMNVEV in the germline V gene (reference sequence). The CDR3 spans 13 residues. Between the trimmed V and J ends, which lost 8 bases and 5 bases, there was a span of 15 bases. The CDR3 reads CASRGRSYYGYTF. In DNA, the CDR3 is TGTGCCAGCCGCGGACGGTCCTATTATGGCTACACCTTC.

This clone is classed as medium-sized (0.01 to 0.1%). The J gene is TRBJ1-5, the V gene TRBV6-5; 12 nucleotides align to TRBD1. CDR3 length: 15 amino acids. Germline CDR1 and CDR2: MNHEY and SVGAGI. The J segment lost 5 bases and the V segment lost 5 bases, leaving 4 bases of the junction unmatched. CDR3 residues: CASSPGQGAYQPQHF. In DNA form, the CDR3 reads TGTGCCAGCAGTCCGGGACAGGGGGCGTATCAGCCCCAGCATTTT.

The J gene is TRBJ1-3, the V gene TRBV6-6, with a tentative D call TRBD1 (5 bases). This CDR3 spans 16 amino acids. Germline CDR1 MNHNY, CDR2 SVGAGI (reference sequence). V lost 0 bases and J 7 bases, leaving 16 bases between the germline ends. The CDR3: CASSYSSSREWNTIYF. DNA for the CDR3: TGTGCCAGCAGTTACTCGAGTTCCAGGGAGTGGAACACCATATATTTT.

The chain uses TRBV27 and TRBJ2-3; 8 bases are shared with TRBD1. This CDR3 spans 14 amino acids. With 7 bases clipped from V and 5 bases from J, the junction kept 8 bases outside the gene matches. Germline V gene lookup returns CDR1 MNHEY and CDR2 SMNVEV (reference sequence). CDR3 region: CASTSDRAQDTQYF. The CDR3 DNA follows: TGTGCCAGCACCTCGGACAGGGCCCAAGATACGCAGTATTTT.

The chain is built from TRBV6-1 and TRBJ2-7; 11 positions agree with TRBD2. With 4 bases clipped from V and 0 bases from J, the junction kept 2 bases outside the gene matches. The CDR3 has 15 amino acids. The germline V gene encodes CDR1 MNHNS and CDR2 SASEGT. CDR3 DNA: TGTGCCAGCAGTGCGGGGACTAGCGGCTCCTACGAGCAGTACTTC. Translation gives CASSAGTSGSYEQYF.

The genes are TRBV5-4 and TRBJ2-7; the match to TRBD1 covers 9 bases. Germline lookup yields CDR1 SGHNT and CDR2 YYREEE (reference sequence). The CDR3 has 15 residues. The trim removed 2 bases at V and 3 bases at J, leaving 6 bases unmatched. This chain's CDR3 is CASSFPGQGVYEQYF. Written as DNA, the CDR3 is TGTGCCAGCAGCTTTCCGGGACAGGGAGTCTACGAGCAGTACTTC.

This clone showed up just once. This chain joins TRBV19 and TRBJ1-1; D gene ambiguous. The CDR3 contains 13 residues. V was shortened by 3 bases and J by 1 base, with 6 bases between the two germline ends. In germline, CDR1 is LNHDA, CDR2 SQIVND (reference sequence). The CDR3 coding sequence is TGTGCCAGTAGTATCGACAAGAACACTGAAGCTTTCTTT. This codes for CASSIDKNTEAFF.

The chain links TRBV27 to TRBJ1-4; maybe TRBD1 (5 bases). Trimming stripped 1 base from V and 4 bases from J, with 10 bases between. CDR1 and CDR2 (germline): MNHEY, SMNVEV (reference sequence). The CDR3 contains 15 residues. CDR3 sequence: CASSLWGGFNEKLFF. The CDR3 DNA is TGTGCCAGCAGTTTATGGGGCGGCTTTAATGAAAAACTGTTTTTT.